This TCR beta chain stems from a study of naive and memory T cell subsets. Findings of the study overall: TCRs were reportedly recovered from both biopsy types, mostly tuberculin test sites. The RNA method is potentially sensitive to activation and differentiation changes.

Amplification of ligated cDNA took four PCR rounds with SP2 and nested alpha and beta constant primers. Reverse transcription of blood and skin TCR RNA was primed at alpha and beta constant regions. MiXCR was run by TCRdb on the UMI-ligation and nested PCR reads, yielding one entry per CDR3 protein. The repertoire holds about 37,000 distinct CDR3 sequences, with about 11% as singletons. For this clonotype: Its antigen is unknown. A much larger clone differs by one base, so this may be a read error.

Treatment given: skin biopsy from PPD injection site in Mantoux-positive individual. An oligonucleotide containing a UMI was ligated to the 3' end of TCR cDNA. Individuals with a positive Mantoux test gave biopsies from PPD-injected skin. The CDR3 is 15 amino acids. Germline V gives CDR1 SNHLY, CDR2 FYNNEI. Sequencing used skin, obtained from a tuberculin skin test site. The sequence was collected from an adult in good health. The V and J genes are TRBV2 and TRBJ2-6; D is ambiguous. The CDR3 DNA follows: TGTGCCAGCAGTGAGGATACCGGACGGGCCAACGACCTGACTTTC. As protein: CASSEDTGRANDLTF.